Listed here are 18 T cell receptor beta chains from one sample, sequenced in a study of blood T cell repertoires in COVID-19. The data were produced by immunoSEQ multiplex PCR, yet TCRdb's version contains in-frame clones alone and is incomplete. Of some 150,000 clones listed, about 87% are singletons. Material: peripheral blood. Every receptor here comes from a man aged 50-60 years who had recovered from COVID-19.

This sequence joins TRBV3-1 (or the pseudogene TRBV3-2) and TRBJ2-7; 16 nucleotides align to TRBD2. The J segment lost 6 bases and the V segment lost 1 base, leaving 6 bases of the junction unmatched. The CDR3 loop spans 17 amino acids. The germline V gene encodes CDR1 LGHDT and CDR2 YNNKEL (reference sequence). The chain's CDR3 is CASSQGVGTSGGGEQYF. DNA for the CDR3: TGTGCCAGCAGCCAAGGTGTCGGGACTAGCGGGGGGGGCGAGCAGTACTTC.

The V and J genes are TRBV18 and TRBJ2-3, with TRBD2 matching 10 bases. CDR3 size: 16 residues. Looked up from germline, CDR1 is KGHSH and CDR2 is LQKENI. The ends lost 3 bases at V and 0 bases at J; junction bases unmatched: 3. For the CDR3, the DNA is TGTGCCAGCTCACCGTGGACTAGCGGAAGCACAGATACGCAGTATTTT. Protein: CASSPWTSGSTDTQYF.

Concerning this clone: At the DNA level, this CDR3 is encoded by other sequences in the same sample as well. The chain is built from TRBV6-5 and TRBJ1-1; the match to TRBD1 covers 7 bases. The V segment lost 4 bases and the J segment 1 base; nucleotides outside the gene matches: 0. Germline V CDR1 and CDR2: MNHEY, SVGAGI. This CDR3 is 13 amino acids long. CDR3 in DNA: TGTGCCAGCAGTTGGACAGGGAACACTGAAGCTTTCTTT. Protein: CASSWTGNTEAFF.

V and J are TRBV7-6 and TRBJ2-5, with D maybe TRBD1 (6 bases). The CDR3 loop spans 12 amino acids. V lost 2 bases to trimming and J lost 5 bases, with 6 bases between them. Looked up from germline, CDR1 is SGHVS and CDR2 is FNYEAQ. CDR3 sequence (DNA): TGTGCCAGCAGCTTAAGGGGGGAGACCCAGTACTTC. It codes for CASSLRGETQYF.

This clone was seen a single time. This chain connects TRBV5-1 to TRBJ2-5, with D unclear. The CDR3 runs 12 residues. Germline V gene data show CDR1 as SGHRS and CDR2 as YFSETQ. V was pared by 5 bases and J by 2 bases, with 7 bases between. The CDR3 protein is CASRDIQETQYF. The CDR3 DNA is TGCGCCAGCAGAGACATACAAGAGACCCAGTACTTC.

CDR3 sequence reads: CASSLVGQGRWEQYF. Written as DNA, the CDR3 is TGTGCCAGCAGCTTAGTTGGACAGGGTCGGTGGGAGCAGTACTTC. V gene TRBV7-9 combines with J gene TRBJ2-7; TRBD1 agrees at 8 bases. V dropped 1 base and J dropped 7; count of bases not matched to a gene: 9. This CDR3 contains 15 residues. Germline values: CDR1 SEHNR, CDR2 FQNEAQ (reference sequence).

V and J are TRBV7-8 and TRBJ1-2; TRBD1 matches 7 bases. CDR3 length: 14 amino acids. V was clipped by 5 bases and J by 4 bases; unmatched bases: 7. Germline V gene sequence: CDR1 SGHVS, CDR2 FQNEAQ. The CDR3 is CASSPGGGPYGYTF. The CDR3 region has the DNA TGTGCCAGCAGCCCCGGAGGGGGCCCCTATGGCTACACCTTC.

This chain links TRBV12-3 or TRBV12-4 with TRBJ2-5; TRBD2 might be the D (7 bases). The CDR3 length is 13 residues. Trimming took 5 bases from V and 5 from J, leaving 12 bases between them. This chain's CDR3 is CASSKGGIETQYF. DNA of the CDR3: TGTGCCAGCAGTAAGGGGGGGATCGAGACCCAGTACTTC.

CDR3 nucleotides: TGTGCCAGCTCACGGACCCACGGGACAGGCCTCTCCTACGAGCAGTACTTC. Translated: CASSRTHGTGLSYEQYF. This sequence joins TRBV18 and TRBJ2-7; 8 nucleotides align to TRBD1. Germline V gene lookup returns CDR1 KGHSH and CDR2 LQKENI. The J segment lost 0 bases and the V segment lost 4 bases, leaving 11 bases of the junction unmatched. This CDR3 contains 17 residues.

This clone was seen a few times. The chain joins TRBV4-1 to TRBJ1-1; the match to TRBD1 covers 8 bases. From germline, CDR1 is MGHRA and CDR2 YSYEKL. The CDR3 consists of 16 residues. Trimming cost V 3 bases and J 6 bases; bases outside gene matches: 12. CDR3 residues: CASSHNPRTGWPEAFF. DNA for the CDR3: TGCGCCAGCAGCCATAACCCTAGGACAGGGTGGCCTGAAGCTTTCTTT.

V usage is TRBV7-2 and J usage is TRBJ1-1; D gene unclear. CDR3 length equals 15 residues. The germline V gene has CDR1 SGHTA and CDR2 FQGNSA. V lost 5 bases and J 0 bases, leaving 13 bases between the germline ends. CDR3 bases: TGTGCCAGCAGCCCTTTGGGAGGCCTGAACACTGAAGCTTTCTTT. It is translated as CASSPLGGLNTEAFF.

This sequence joins TRBV19 and TRBJ2-7, with D possibly TRBD2 on 6 matching bases. Between the trimmed V and J ends, which lost 4 bases and 0 bases, there was a span of 13 bases. CDR1 and CDR2 from the germline V gene are LNHDA and SQIVND (reference sequence). The CDR3 has 15 amino acids. The CDR3: CASSTERRGSYEQYF. CDR3 coding DNA: TGTGCCAGTAGTACTGAGAGGCGGGGCTCCTACGAGCAGTACTTC.

The genes are TRBV21-1 and TRBJ2-5; the table's D call, TRBD1, has no DNA check behind it. TRBV21-1 is a known pseudogene. The CDR3 loop spans 14 amino acids. DNA of the CDR3: TGTGCCAGCAGCATCGCAGGGGGCTATGAGACCCAGTACTTC. Protein product: CASSIAGGYETQYF.

In this sample, this clone turned up many times. CDR3: CASSQDLLTGLDEQFF. The CDR3 DNA follows: TGTGCCAGCAGCCAAGATTTACTGACAGGCCTGGATGAGCAGTTCTTC. The chain has TRBV3-1 (or the pseudogene TRBV3-2) and TRBJ2-1; possibly TRBD1 for D (6 bases). The CDR3 totals 16 residues. Trimming shortened V by 0 bases and J by 8 bases, and 17 bases separated the two germline ends. The germline V gene has CDR1 LGHDT and CDR2 YNNKEL (reference sequence).

The V and J genes are TRBV6-2 or TRBV6-3 and TRBJ1-5; 7 nucleotides align to TRBD1. Germline assignment: CDR1 MNHEY and CDR2 SVGEGT. V gave up 0 bases and J gave up 3 bases; unmatched junction bases: 2. The CDR3 is made up of 15 amino acids. The CDR3 loop reads CASSYSRGPNQPQHF. CDR3 in DNA: TGTGCCAGCAGTTACTCGAGGGGGCCCAATCAGCCCCAGCATTTT.

V and J are TRBV5-6 and TRBJ2-4; 7 positions agree with TRBD1. V gave up 4 bases and J gave up 0 bases; unmatched junction bases: 13. The CDR3 is 18 amino acids. CDR1 and CDR2 from the germline V gene are SGHDT and YYEEEE. The CDR3 sequence is CASSPRGGAPLAKNIQYF. The CDR3 region has the DNA TGTGCCAGCAGCCCCAGAGGGGGCGCTCCTTTAGCCAAAAACATTCAGTACTTC.

V and J are TRBV2 and TRBJ2-7, with 12 bases identical to TRBD2. V dropped 3 bases and J dropped 0; count of bases not matched to a gene: 12. The CDR3 is 19 amino acids. CDR1 SNHLY and CDR2 FYNNEI come from the germline V gene. The CDR3 here is CASSDPLAGGLPSSYEQYF. CDR3 coding DNA: TGTGCCAGCAGTGACCCACTAGCGGGGGGCCTCCCGAGCTCCTACGAGCAGTACTTC.

J is TRBJ2-3 and V is TRBV2; 8 nucleotides line up with TRBD2. Germline values: CDR1 SNHLY, CDR2 FYNNEI. The CDR3 length is 15 residues. V was clipped by 4 bases and J by 3 bases; unmatched bases: 6. The CDR3 bases are TGTGCCAGCAGTGCCTTAGCGGGGTTGACAGATACGCAGTATTTT. Residues: CASSALAGLTDTQYF. The complete variable domain, with remaining parts taken from reference TRBV2 and TRBJ2-3, reads EPEVTQTPSHQVTQMGQEVILRCVPISNHLYFYWYRQILGQKVEFLVSFYNNEISEKSEIFDDQFSVERPDGSNFTLKIRSTKLEDSAMYFCASSALAGLTDTQYFGPGTRLTVL.